Given below is one T cell receptor beta chain in context. In this sample, this clonotype turned up many times. Its cognate antigen has yet to be identified. Qualities for individual bases were not recorded, and no much larger clone is one base off. Including cysteine and phenylalanine, the CDR3 has 14 amino acids. The CDR3 DNA has 42 bases and is translated from base 1. The germline V gene supplies CDR1 SGHAT and CDR2 FQNNGV. V sheds 3 bases and J sheds 0 bases, leaving 9 bases between their ends. The sample originates from a study of CD8 T cells in ankylosing spondylitis (dated by TCRdb to about 2017). Looking at the study overall: The study profiled T cell receptor beta repertoires in healthy donors and ankylosing spondylitis patients to find disease-linked TCR variants. Peripheral blood was sampled, and synovial fluid was also collected from ankylosing spondylitis patients. The whole study cohort included 95 to 130 healthy donors and 25 ankylosing spondylitis patients.

The paper's findings and limits, for the study overall: Some motif variants were previously reported in synovial fluid and blood of reactive arthritis patients, suggesting common disease-initiation mechanisms. The disease-linked clones showed a CD8+ phenotype and occurred at relatively low frequencies in peripheral blood. A TCR beta motif made up of eight highly homologous amino acid variants appeared to be characteristic of blood from ankylosing spondylitis patients. According to the report, matched synovial fluid samples from ankylosing spondylitis patients were significantly enriched for the disease-linked clones.

The sequencer was an Illumina HiSeq 2500. Quantitative 5'-RACE with molecular barcodes was used to prepare TCR beta libraries. On the study's bioinformatics: A new computational method, built on a probabilistic model of VDJ rearrangement, was used to identify disease-linked TCR variants. TCRdb itself trimmed the public reads at Q25 with fastp, ran MiXCR and retained productive beta chains. Entries that share a CDR3 protein sequence are merged under the most common genes and DNA. The V and J calls and clone size come from TCRdb's table, not from the authors' own analysis. The sample has 350,000 or so distinct CDR3 sequences on record, 11% of them singletons. In total, the top ten clones hold roughly 9.1% of the sample.

Sequenced sample: blood, either unsorted or a sorted T cell fraction (not recorded which). The clonotype comes from a female donor with ankylosing spondylitis or in good health (not recorded which). The V gene is TRBV11-2 and the J gene is TRBJ2-7, with an unclear D gene assignment. The CDR3 protein: CASSFLFPSYEQYF. The sequenced DNA is TGTGCCAGCAGCTTTCTTTTCCCCTCCTACGAGCAGTACTTC. This CDR3, with the reference TRBV11-2 and TRBJ2-7 proteins standing in past its ends, gives the full variable domain EAGVAQSPRYKIIEKRQSVAFWCNPISGHATLYWYQQILGQGPKLLIQFQNNGVVDDSQLPKDRFSAERLKGVDSTLKIQPAKLEDSAVYLCASSFLFPSYEQYFGPGTRLTVT.